This entry concerns a single T cell receptor (beta chain). Its specificity is not known. Trimming took 6 bases from V and 5 from J, leaving 14 bases between them. Germline CDR1 LNHDA, CDR2 SQIVND (reference sequence). There are 13 residues in the CDR3. The sample is drawn from a study of cytomegalovirus exposure and HLA in healthy donors. Sequencing used immunoSEQ multiplex PCR; TCRdb keeps in-frame clones, though not all of them. Among more than 250,000 clones listed, about nine tenths were seen once. Study-wide findings and caveats: According to reports, the classifier identified cytomegalovirus status with high specificity and sensitivity. The CMV antigen specificity of a few CMV-associated chains was confirmed through in vitro analysis. Generally TCR sequences proved uncommon, though certain public TCRs appeared in numerous donors.

Sequencing was carried out using PBMCs. The gene calls are TRBV19 and TRBJ2-7; D is perhaps TRBD1 (6 bases). This receptor was obtained from a woman aged 18-29 years in good health and CMV-seronegative. CDR3 sequence: CASSPQGLHEQYF. The CDR3 DNA reads as TGTGCCAGTAGCCCACAGGGTCTGCACGAGCAGTACTTC. The entire variable domain, with the rest obtained from reference TRBV19 and TRBJ2-7, is as follows: DGGITQSPKYLFRKEGQNVTLSCEQNLNHDAMYWYRQDPGQGLRLIYYSQIVNDFQKGDIAEGYSVSREKKESFPLTVTSAQKNPTAFYLCASSPQGLHEQYFGPGTRLTVT.